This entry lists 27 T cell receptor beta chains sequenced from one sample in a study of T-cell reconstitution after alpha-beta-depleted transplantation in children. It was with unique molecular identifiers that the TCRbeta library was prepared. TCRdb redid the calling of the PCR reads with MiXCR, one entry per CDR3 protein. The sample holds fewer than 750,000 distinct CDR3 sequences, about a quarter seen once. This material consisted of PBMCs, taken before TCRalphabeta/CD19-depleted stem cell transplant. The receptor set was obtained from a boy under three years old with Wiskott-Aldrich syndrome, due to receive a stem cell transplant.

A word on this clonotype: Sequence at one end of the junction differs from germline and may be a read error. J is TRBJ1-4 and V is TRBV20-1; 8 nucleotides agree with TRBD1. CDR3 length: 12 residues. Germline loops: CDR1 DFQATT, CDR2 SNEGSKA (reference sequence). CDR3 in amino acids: CSAVDRGAEKLF. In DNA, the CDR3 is TGCAGTGCTGTTGACAGGGGCGCCGAAAAACTGTTT.

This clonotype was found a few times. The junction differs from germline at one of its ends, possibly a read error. The CDR3 nucleotides read TGCAGTGCTACTCCGACAGGGGGAATCTCTGGGGCCAACGGCCTGACTTTC. Translated, it gives CSATPTGGISGANGLTF. The chain uses TRBV20-1 and TRBJ2-6; TRBD1 matches at 9 bases. CDR1 DFQATT and CDR2 SNEGSKA come from the germline V gene (reference sequence). The CDR3 has 17 amino acids.

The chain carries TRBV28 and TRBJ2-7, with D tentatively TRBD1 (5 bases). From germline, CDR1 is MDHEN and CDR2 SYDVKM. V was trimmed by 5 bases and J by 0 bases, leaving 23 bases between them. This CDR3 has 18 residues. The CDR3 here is CASSTALMAGSISYEQYF. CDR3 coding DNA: TGTGCCAGCAGTACGGCCCTTATGGCAGGGTCAATCTCCTACGAGCAGTACTTC.

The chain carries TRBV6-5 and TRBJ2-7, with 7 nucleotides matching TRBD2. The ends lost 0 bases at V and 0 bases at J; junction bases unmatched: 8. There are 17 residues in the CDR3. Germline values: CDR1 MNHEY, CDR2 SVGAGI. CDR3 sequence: CASSYSRLAFSSYEQYF. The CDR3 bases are TGTGCCAGCAGTTACTCACGACTAGCCTTTTCCTCCTACGAGCAGTACTTC.

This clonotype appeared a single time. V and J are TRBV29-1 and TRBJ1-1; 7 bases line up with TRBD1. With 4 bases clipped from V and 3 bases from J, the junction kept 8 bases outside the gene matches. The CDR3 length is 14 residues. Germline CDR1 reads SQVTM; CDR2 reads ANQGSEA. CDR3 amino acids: CSVVGRGSDTEAFF. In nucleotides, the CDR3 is TGCAGCGTTGTGGGCAGGGGGTCGGACACTGAAGCTTTCTTT.

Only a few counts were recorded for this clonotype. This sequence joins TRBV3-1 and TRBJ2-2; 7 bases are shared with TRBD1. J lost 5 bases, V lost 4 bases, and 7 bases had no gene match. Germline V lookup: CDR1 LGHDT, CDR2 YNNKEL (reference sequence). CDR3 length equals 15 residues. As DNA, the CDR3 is TGTGCCAGCAGCCGACCTAGGGGGCGGACCGGGGAGCTGTTTTTT. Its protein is CASSRPRGRTGELFF.

CDR3 loop: CASSQGENNYGYTF. CDR3 sequence (DNA): TGCGCCAGCAGCCAAGGTGAGAATAACTATGGCTACACCTTC. This sequence joins TRBV4-1 and TRBJ1-2, with D unclear. CDR3 length: 14 amino acids. The ends were cut back, 1 base at V and 1 base at J, with 7 bases in the middle. Per the germline V gene, CDR1 is MGHRA and CDR2 is YSYEKL.

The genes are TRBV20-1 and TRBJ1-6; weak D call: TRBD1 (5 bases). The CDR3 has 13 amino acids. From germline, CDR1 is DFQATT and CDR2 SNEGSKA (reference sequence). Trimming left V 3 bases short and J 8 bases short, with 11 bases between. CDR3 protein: CSARLREYSPLHF. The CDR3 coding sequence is TGCAGTGCTAGGCTCAGGGAGTATTCACCCCTCCACTTT.

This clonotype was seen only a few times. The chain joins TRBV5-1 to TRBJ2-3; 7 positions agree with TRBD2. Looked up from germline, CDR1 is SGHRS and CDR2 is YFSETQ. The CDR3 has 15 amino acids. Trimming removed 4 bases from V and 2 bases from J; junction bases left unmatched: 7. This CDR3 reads CASSAVAGYTDTQYF. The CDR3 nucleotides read TGCGCCAGCAGCGCCGTAGCGGGCTACACAGATACGCAGTATTTT. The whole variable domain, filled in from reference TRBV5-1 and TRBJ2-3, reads KAGVTQTPRYLIKTRGQQVTLSCSPISGHRSVSWYQQTPGQGLQFLFEYFSETQRNKGNFPGRFSGRQFSNSRSEMNVSTLELGDSALYLCASSAVAGYTDTQYFGPGTRLTVL.

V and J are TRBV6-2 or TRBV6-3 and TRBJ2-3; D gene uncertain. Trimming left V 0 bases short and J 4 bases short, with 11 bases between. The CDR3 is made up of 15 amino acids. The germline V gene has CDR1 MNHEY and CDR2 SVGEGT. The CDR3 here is CASSYSGRVADTQYF. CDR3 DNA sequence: TGTGCCAGCAGTTACTCCGGTAGAGTCGCAGATACGCAGTATTTT.

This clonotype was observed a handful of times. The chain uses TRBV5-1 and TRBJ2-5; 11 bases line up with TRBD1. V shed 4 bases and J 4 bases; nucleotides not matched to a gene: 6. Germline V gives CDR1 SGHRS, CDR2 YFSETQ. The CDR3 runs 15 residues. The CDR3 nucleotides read TGCGCCAGCAGCGAGGGACAGGGGGGTGGAGAGACCCAGTACTTC. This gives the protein CASSEGQGGGETQYF.

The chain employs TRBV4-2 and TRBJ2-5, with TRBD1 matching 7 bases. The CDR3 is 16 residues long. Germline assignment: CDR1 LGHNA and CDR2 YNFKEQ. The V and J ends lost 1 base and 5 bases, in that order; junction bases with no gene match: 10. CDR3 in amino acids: CASSQGMTGYAETQYF. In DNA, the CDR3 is TGTGCCAGCAGCCAAGGGATGACAGGGTATGCGGAGACCCAGTACTTC.

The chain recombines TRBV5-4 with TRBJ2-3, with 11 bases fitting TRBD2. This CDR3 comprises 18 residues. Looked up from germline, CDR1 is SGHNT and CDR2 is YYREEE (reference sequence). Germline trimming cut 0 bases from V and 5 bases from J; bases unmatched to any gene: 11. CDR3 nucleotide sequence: TGTGCCAGCAGCTTGGTTGTAGCGGGAGGGCCGGGGGGAGATACGCAGTATTTT. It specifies CASSLVVAGGPGGDTQYF. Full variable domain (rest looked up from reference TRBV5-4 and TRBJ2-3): ETGVTQSPTHLIKTRGQQVTLRCSSQSGHNTVSWYQQALGQGPQFIFQYYREEENGRGNFPPRFSGLQFPNYSSELNVNALELDDSALYLCASSLVVAGGPGGDTQYFGPGTRLTVL.

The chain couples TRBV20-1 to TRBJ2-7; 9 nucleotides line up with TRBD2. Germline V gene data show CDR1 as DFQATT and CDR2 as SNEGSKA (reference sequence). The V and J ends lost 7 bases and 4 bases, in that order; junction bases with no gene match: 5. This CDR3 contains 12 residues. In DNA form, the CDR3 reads TGCAGTGTCTCTAGCGGGATGTACGAGCAGTACTTC. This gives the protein CSVSSGMYEQYF.

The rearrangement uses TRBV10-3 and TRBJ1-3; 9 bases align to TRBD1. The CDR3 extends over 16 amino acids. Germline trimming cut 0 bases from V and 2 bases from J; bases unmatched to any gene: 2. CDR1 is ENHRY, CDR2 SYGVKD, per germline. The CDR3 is CAISESRTGAGNTIYF. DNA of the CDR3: TGTGCCATCAGTGAGTCCAGGACAGGGGCTGGAAACACCATATATTTT.

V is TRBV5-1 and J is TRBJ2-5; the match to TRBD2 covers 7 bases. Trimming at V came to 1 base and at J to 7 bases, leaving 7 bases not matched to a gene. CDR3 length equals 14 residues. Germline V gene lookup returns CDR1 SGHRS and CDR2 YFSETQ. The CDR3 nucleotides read TGCGCCAGCAGCTTGTCGCAGGGCGGGAGGACCCAGTACTTC. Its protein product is CASSLSQGGRTQYF. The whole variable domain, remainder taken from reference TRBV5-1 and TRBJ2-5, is KAGVTQTPRYLIKTRGQQVTLSCSPISGHRSVSWYQQTPGQGLQFLFEYFSETQRNKGNFPGRFSGRQFSNSRSEMNVSTLELGDSALYLCASSLSQGGRTQYFGPGTRLLVL.

CDR3 bases: TGTGCCAGCAGGGGAAGCTCCAATGAAAAACTGTTTTTT. Protein sequence: CASRGSSNEKLFF. The genes are TRBV6-1 and TRBJ1-4, with unresolved D. The ends were cut back, 6 bases at V and 5 bases at J, with 10 bases in the middle. The CDR3 runs to 13 residues. The germline V gene has CDR1 MNHNS and CDR2 SASEGT.

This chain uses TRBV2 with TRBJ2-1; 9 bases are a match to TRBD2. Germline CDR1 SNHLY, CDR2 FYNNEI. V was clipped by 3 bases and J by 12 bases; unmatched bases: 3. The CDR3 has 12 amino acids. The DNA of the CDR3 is TGTGCCAGCAGTGAGGTAGCGGGAGCGCAGTTCTTC. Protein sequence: CASSEVAGAQFF. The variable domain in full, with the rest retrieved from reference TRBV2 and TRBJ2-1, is EPEVTQTPSHQVTQMGQEVILRCVPISNHLYFYWYRQILGQKVEFLVSFYNNEISEKSEIFDDQFSVERPDGSNFTLKIRSTKLEDSAMYFCASSEVAGAQFFGPGTRLTVL.

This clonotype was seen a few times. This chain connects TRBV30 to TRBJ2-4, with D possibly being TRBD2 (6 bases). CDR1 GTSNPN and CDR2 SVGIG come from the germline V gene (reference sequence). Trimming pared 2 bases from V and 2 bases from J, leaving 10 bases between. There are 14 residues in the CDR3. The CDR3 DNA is TGTGCCTGGAGTCTGCGGGAAACCAAAAACATTCAGTACTTC. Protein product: CAWSLRETKNIQYF.

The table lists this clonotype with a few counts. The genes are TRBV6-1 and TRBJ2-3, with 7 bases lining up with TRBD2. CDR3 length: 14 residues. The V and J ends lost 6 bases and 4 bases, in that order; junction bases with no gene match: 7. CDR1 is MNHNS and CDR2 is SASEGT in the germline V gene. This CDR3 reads CASSRTSSADTQYF. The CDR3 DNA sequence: TGTGCCAGCAGCCGGACTAGTTCAGCAGATACGCAGTATTTT.

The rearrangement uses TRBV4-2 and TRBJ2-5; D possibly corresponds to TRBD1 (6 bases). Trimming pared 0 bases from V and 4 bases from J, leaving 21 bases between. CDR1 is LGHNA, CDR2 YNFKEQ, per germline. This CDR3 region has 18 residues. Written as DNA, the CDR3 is TGTGCCAGCAGCCAAGAGGAACTAGGCCCCCGAGGGGGAGAGACCCAGTACTTC. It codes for CASSQEELGPRGGETQYF.

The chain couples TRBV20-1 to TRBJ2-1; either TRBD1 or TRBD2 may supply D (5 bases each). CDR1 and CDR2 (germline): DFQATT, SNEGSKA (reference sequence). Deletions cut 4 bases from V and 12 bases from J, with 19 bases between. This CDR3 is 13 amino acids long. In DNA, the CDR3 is TGCAGTGCTACATCCCGGGGCACCCACGGGCAGTTCTTC. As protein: CSATSRGTHGQFF.

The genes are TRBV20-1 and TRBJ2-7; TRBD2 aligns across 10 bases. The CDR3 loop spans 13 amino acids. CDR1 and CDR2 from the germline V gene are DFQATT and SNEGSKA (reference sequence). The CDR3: CSMEGLADYEQYF. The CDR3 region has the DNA TGCAGCATGGAAGGACTAGCGGACTACGAGCAGTACTTC.

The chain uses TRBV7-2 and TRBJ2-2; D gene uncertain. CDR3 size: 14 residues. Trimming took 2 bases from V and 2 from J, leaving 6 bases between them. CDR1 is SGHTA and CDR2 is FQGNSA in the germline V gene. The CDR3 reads CASSLRPNTGELFF. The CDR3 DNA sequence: TGTGCCAGCAGCTTACGGCCTAACACCGGGGAGCTGTTTTTT.

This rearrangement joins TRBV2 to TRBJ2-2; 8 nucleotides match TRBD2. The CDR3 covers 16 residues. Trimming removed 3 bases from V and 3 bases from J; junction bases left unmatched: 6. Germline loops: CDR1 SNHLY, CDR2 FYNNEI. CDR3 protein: CASSEQTSGHTGELFF. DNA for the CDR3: TGTGCCAGCAGTGAGCAAACTAGCGGTCACACCGGGGAGCTGTTTTTT. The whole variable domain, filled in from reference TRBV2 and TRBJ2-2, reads EPEVTQTPSHQVTQMGQEVILRCVPISNHLYFYWYRQILGQKVEFLVSFYNNEISEKSEIFDDQFSVERPDGSNFTLKIRSTKLEDSAMYFCASSEQTSGHTGELFFGEGSRLTVL.

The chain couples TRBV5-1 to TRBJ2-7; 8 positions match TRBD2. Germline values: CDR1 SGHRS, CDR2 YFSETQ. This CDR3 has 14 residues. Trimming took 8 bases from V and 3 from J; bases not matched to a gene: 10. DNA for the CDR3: TGCGCCAGGGCCCCAGCGGGAGCGAACTACGAGCAGTACTTC. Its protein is CARAPAGANYEQYF.

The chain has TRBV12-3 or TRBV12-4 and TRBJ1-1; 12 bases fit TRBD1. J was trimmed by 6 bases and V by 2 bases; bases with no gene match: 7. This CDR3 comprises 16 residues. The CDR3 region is CASSLRVGTGGSEAFF. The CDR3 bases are TGTGCCAGCAGTTTAAGAGTCGGGACAGGGGGCTCTGAAGCTTTCTTT.